The clone carrying this T cell receptor delta chain turned up a few times. Antigen unknown. Given a far larger clone just one base away, this is likely a sequencing read error. Other nucleotide sequences in the sample specify the same CDR3. Sequencing used genomic DNA taken from PBMCs of patients and controls. Age- and sex-matched healthy adult donors provided control blood. TCRdb reanalysed the multiplex PCR reads via CATT. In the table there are roughly 3,100 delta-chain clones, around 1% of which are singletons. These data originate in a study of gamma delta lymphoproliferative disorders and STAT genes. Study details: The LymphoTrack Dx TCRG Assay amplified gamma chains from at least 50 ng of genomic DNA. Overall study results and limits: Nearly all major patient gamma and delta clonotypes were public; only a couple of gamma clonotypes were disease-private.

The CDR3 contains 16 residues. V gave up 3 bases and J gave up 6 bases; unmatched junction bases: 13. Looked up from germline, CDR1 is GEAIGNYY and CDR2 is EKD. This clonotype originated in a human donor in good health. J is TRDJ1 and V is TRDV2; 9 bases align to TRDD3. The sample consisted of blood. The CDR3 region is CACDPIVLGDFHKLIF. CDR3 coding DNA: TGTGCCTGTGACCCGATCGTACTGGGGGACTTCCATAAACTCATCTTT.